This TCR beta chain stems from a study of blood T cells in healthy people across ages. To note about this clonotype: What it binds is unknown.

Looked up from germline, CDR1 is MNHEY and CDR2 is SMNVEV (reference sequence). The CDR3 is 16 residues long. Trimming took 5 bases from V and 0 from J; bases not matched to a gene: 4. Together with a sample-barcoded 5' primer, a J-beta primer mix was included in a second PCR lasting about 6 to 11 cycles. TCRdb re-derived calls from the 5' RACE reads in MiXCR, one entry per CDR3 protein. The data show approximately 2,000,000 distinct CDR3 sequences, with 35% to 50% seen just once and around 23% held by the top ten. Study-level points and caveats: The diversity estimates, figures obtained from one million T cells, were considered underestimates. With naive T cell percentage, TCR beta diversity showed a strong correlation.

This sequence was found in a human donor in good health. The sequencing input was blood. This rearrangement joins TRBV27 to TRBJ1-2; TRBD1 matches at 12 bases. The CDR3 sequence is CASSLGQGAANYGYTF. In nucleotides, the CDR3 is TGTGCCAGCAGTCTGGGACAGGGGGCGGCTAACTATGGCTACACCTTC.